The rows below give T cell receptor beta chains drawn from one sample of a study of T cells in Graves' hyperthyroidism and ophthalmopathy. Using its own MiXCR run on the multiplex PCR reads, TCRdb lists one record per CDR3 protein. The profile shows 380,000 or so distinct CDR3 sequences, 13% of them singletons. Sequenced: blood. These receptors were taken from a man in his thirties or forties with Graves' hyperthyroidism that later progressed to Graves' ophthalmopathy. Each CDR3 is given without its conserved first and last residue.

V gene: TRBV19
CDR3 protein: ASSRGQGGGFYNEQF

V gene: TRBV28
CDR3 protein: ASSPGAETQY

V gene: TRBV7-2
CDR3 protein: ASSQNMGRTEAF

V gene: TRBV6-2/TRBV6-3
CDR3 protein: ASIRGGVSYEQY

V gene: TRBV6-1
CDR3 protein: ASSEKAHHLWASYEQY

V gene: TRBV11-2
CDR3 protein: ASSPGLAGGQLTGELF

V gene: TRBV28
CDR3 protein: ASRDGSYGQY

V gene: TRBV9
CDR3 protein: ASSVASGDYYNEQF

V gene: TRBV7-2
CDR3 protein: ASSLGTLSETQY

V gene: TRBV6-6
CDR3 protein: ASSYSQDWGGEAF

V gene: TRBV5-8
CDR3 protein: ASSFGQGNYGYT

V gene: TRBV28
CDR3 protein: ASSLQDRDSPQH

V gene: TRBV4-1
CDR3 protein: ASSQGPIQRGASGNEQF

V gene: TRBV6-5
CDR3 protein: ASSYPGTENEKLF

V gene: TRBV6-5
CDR3 protein: ASSYPGAEAF

V gene: TRBV30
CDR3 protein: AWSVSPGDEQY

V gene: TRBV12-3/TRBV12-4
CDR3 protein: ASIGDTSTGELF

V gene: TRBV30
CDR3 protein: AWRTLNQPQH

V gene: TRBV28
CDR3 protein: ASSPRGQGAPEAF

V gene: TRBV6-2/TRBV6-3
CDR3 protein: ASTANANTGELF

V gene: TRBV5-1
CDR3 protein: ASSFGGNSYEQY

V gene: TRBV28
CDR3 protein: ASSLQRELF

V gene: TRBV29-1
CDR3 protein: SVRRADTDTQY